This TCR beta chain was documented in a study of shared clonotypes between healthy human individuals. The repertoire was sequenced with immunoSEQ multiplex PCR; TCRdb's copy has only in-frame clones and lacks some. This sample has roughly 1.4 million clones; about 98.5% occur once, and the top ten carry approximately 0.4%. The material sequenced was naive CD4+ T cells sorted from blood. Subset: CD45RA+ positively selected. The source of this sequence is a man between 25 and 39 years old in good health.

The CDR3 region has the DNA TGTGCCAGCAGTTACATAACAGGGGGCGCAGGAGCTTTCTTT. Protein: CASSYITGGAGAFF. The chain is built from TRBV6-5 and TRBJ1-1; 9 bases fit TRBD1. CDR3 size: 14 residues. Unmatched junction bases numbered 8, after V lost 2 bases and J lost 10 bases. Germline lookup yields CDR1 MNHEY and CDR2 SVGAGI.